This T cell receptor beta chain was documented in a study of blood T cell repertoires in COVID-19. Study-level background: Sites across the United States, Italy and Spain contributed samples from acute and convalescent COVID-19. PBMCs, B-cell-depleted T cells, or T cells were the source of the cDNA or gDNA that made up the material.

Per the original methods: Amplified reference gene primers provided the basis for estimating nucleated cell counts. Assay used: immunoSEQ multiplex PCR; TCRdb lists only in-frame clones, some missing. The DNA was the basis for D and trimming; V, J and clone size are from that table. Among fewer than 200,000 clones listed, roughly 81% were seen once. Germline lookup yields CDR1 SGHTA and CDR2 FQGNSA. The CDR3 length is 15 residues. V was clipped by 5 bases and J by 4 bases, with 16 bases between them. This chain uses TRBV7-2 with TRBJ2-3, with no clear D. The clonotype was recovered from a man aged 35 to 55 who had recovered from COVID-19. Source material: peripheral blood. Written as DNA, the CDR3 is TGTGCCAGCAGCCCAGCGCGCCTAAATCCAGATACGCAGTATTTT. Translating gives CASSPARLNPDTQYF.